A selection of T cell receptor beta chains follows, all from one sample in a study of regulatory T cells in long-lasting Graves disease. TCRdb independently ran MiXCR on the multiplex PCR reads; one entry per CDR3 protein. The top ten clones hold roughly 7.7% of a sample with roughly 400,000 distinct CDR3 sequences, 15% of them seen once. The same specimen was also included in a second study, on T cells in Graves' hyperthyroidism and ophthalmopathy.

This material consisted of peripheral blood mononuclear cells (PBMCs), taken at new diagnosis, from a patient treated with antithyroid drugs. Every receptor here comes from a woman in her thirties or forties with Graves disease. Each CDR3 is given with its conserved first and last residue. Fields, in order: D gene, clone size, V gene, J gene, CDR3 protein, CDR3 DNA. D genes are given only for firm matches. Clone size is stated in some rows and not others, as once, few, many or a class when expanded.

TRBD2	many	TRBV28	TRBJ2-3	CASGGTSGPSLTQYF	TGTGCCAGCGGAGGGACTAGCGGGCCAAGTCTCACGCAGTATTTT
.	once	TRBV19	TRBJ1-3	CASSVFSPGDTIYF	TGTGCCAGTAGTGTTTTCTCTCCCGGAGACACCATATATTTT
.	many	TRBV13	TRBJ2-7	CASSLGGDEQYF	TGTGCCAGCAGCTTAGGGGGAGACGAGCAGTACTTC
.	many	TRBV19	TRBJ2-2	CASSMSGNTGELFF	TGTGCCAGTAGTATGTCAGGAAACACCGGGGAGCTGTTTTTT
TRBD2	few	TRBV4-1	TRBJ2-1	CASSQVPERETNEQFF	TGCGCCAGCAGCCAAGTACCGGAGCGGGAGACCAATGAGCAGTTCTTC
.	many	TRBV15	TRBJ2-1	CATSRDRGLPYNEQFF	TGTGCCACCAGCAGAGATCGAGGGTTACCCTACAATGAGCAGTTCTTC
TRBD2	.	TRBV27	TRBJ2-3	CASSFRTSGRYDTDTQYF	TGTGCCAGCAGTTTCCGGACTAGCGGGAGATATGACACAGATACGCAGTATTTT
.	many	TRBV6-2/TRBV6-3	TRBJ2-7	CASSQWGDSYEQYF	TGTGCCAGCAGCCAATGGGGAGACTCCTACGAGCAGTACTTC
.	many	TRBV7-9	TRBJ2-1	CASSLARSNINEQFF	TGTGCCAGCAGCTTAGCGCGGAGTAACATCAATGAGCAGTTCTTC
.	few	TRBV19	TRBJ1-5	CASMWGANNQPQHF	TGTGCCAGTATGTGGGGCGCGAACAATCAGCCCCAGCATTTT
.	many	TRBV27	TRBJ2-3	CASRPGVLDTQYF	TGTGCCAGCAGACCGGGAGTATTGGATACGCAGTATTTT
TRBD1	few	TRBV18	TRBJ1-2	CASSAGGTWDGYTF	TGTGCCAGCTCAGCAGGGGGGACATGGGATGGCTACACCTTC
.	.	TRBV6-1	TRBJ2-1	CASSRSGGEQFF	TGTGCCAGCAGCCGCAGTGGTGGGGAGCAGTTCTTC
TRBD2	.	TRBV3-1	TRBJ2-7	CASSPSQGSGSYEQYF	TGTGCCAGCAGTCCTAGCCAGGGTAGCGGGTCCTACGAGCAGTACTTC
TRBD1	many	TRBV20-1	TRBJ2-3	CSASRTGSFTDTQYF	TGCAGTGCTTCGAGGACAGGCTCCTTCACAGATACGCAGTATTTT
TRBD2	many	TRBV11-2	TRBJ2-7	CASSFRTSDTEQYF	TGTGCCAGCAGCTTCCGGACTAGCGACACGGAACAGTACTTC
.	many	TRBV7-2	TRBJ2-2	CASSSVADPNTGELFF	TGTGCCAGCAGCTCAGTAGCGGATCCGAACACCGGGGAGCTGTTTTTT
.	.	TRBV3-1	TRBJ1-2	CASSPYIGGEGGYTF	TGTGCCAGCAGCCCCTACATTGGAGGGGAGGGAGGCTACACCTTC
.	few	TRBV7-6	TRBJ2-2	CASSLIGGYTGELFF	TGTGCCAGCAGCTTAATAGGGGGTTACACCGGGGAGCTGTTTTTT
TRBD2	many	TRBV12-3/TRBV12-4	TRBJ2-5	CASSPQPRTSGYQETQYF	TGTGCCAGCAGTCCCCAACCCAGGACTAGCGGATATCAAGAGACCCAGTACTTC
.	.	TRBV11-2	TRBJ2-7	CAWNLGGTGEQYF	TGTGCCTGGAACCTAGGAGGGACCGGGGAGCAGTACTTC
.	.	TRBV4-1	TRBJ2-1	CASSKYFDNEQFF	TGCGCCAGCAGCAAATACTTCGACAATGAGCAGTTCTTC
.	many	TRBV6-2/TRBV6-3	TRBJ2-7	CASSYPLRGESYEQYF	TGTGCCAGCAGTTACCCCTTAAGGGGGGAGTCCTACGAGCAGTACTTC
.	.	TRBV20-1	TRBJ2-1	CSARPEYHEQFF	TGCAGTGCTAGACCCGAATATCATGAGCAGTTCTTC
TRBD1	few	TRBV20-1	TRBJ1-1	CSARDREKMNTEAFF	TGCAGTGCTAGGGACAGGGAGAAGATGAACACTGAAGCTTTCTTT
.	few	TRBV7-2	TRBJ2-2	CASSRPPGGPGELFF	TGTGCCAGCAGCCGACCTCCCGGGGGCCCCGGGGAGCTGTTTTTT
TRBD1	few	TRBV5-1	TRBJ1-2	CASSLDRAAGYTF	TGCGCCAGCAGCCTGGACAGGGCTGCCGGCTACACCTTC
.	many	TRBV7-7	TRBJ2-2	CASSQENTGELFF	TGTGCTAGCAGCCAGGAAAACACCGGGGAGCTGTTTTTT
TRBD1	many	TRBV2	TRBJ1-2	CASSRGLTVDRGGVRGYTF	TGTGCCAGCTCCCGAGGTTTGACGGTCGACAGGGGGGGGGTCCGTGGCTACACCTTC
TRBD2	many	TRBV28	TRBJ2-7	CASRRTSGRAVEQYF	TGTGCCAGCAGGCGGACTAGCGGGAGGGCCGTCGAGCAGTACTTC
.	many	TRBV20-1	TRBJ1-5	CSAQDTNSNQPQHF	TGCAGTGCACAAGACACTAATAGCAATCAGCCCCAGCATTTT
.	.	TRBV5-6	TRBJ2-6	CASSLVVSGANVLAF	TGTGCCAGCAGCTTGGTAGTCTCTGGGGCCAACGTCCTGGCTTTC
TRBD2	.	TRBV6-5	TRBJ2-7	CASSYESSGRSDQIHEQYF	TGTGCCAGCAGTTACGAGTCTAGCGGGAGGTCGGATCAAATCCACGAGCAGTACTTC
TRBD1	many	TRBV28	TRBJ1-5	CASRNRGGQPQHF	TGTGCCAGCAGAAACAGGGGAGGTCAGCCCCAGCATTTT
.	many	TRBV11-1	TRBJ2-5	CASSSSVGGKETQYF	TGTGCCAGCAGCTCGTCGGTGGGGGGCAAAGAGACCCAGTACTTC
.	many	TRBV7-9	TRBJ1-2	CASSPRDKAGYTF	TGTGCCAGCAGCCCCCGGGACAAGGCTGGCTACACCTTC
TRBD1	.	TRBV3-1	TRBJ2-1	CASTGQGPNEQFF	TGTGCCAGCACCGGACAGGGTCCAAATGAGCAGTTCTTC
TRBD1	.	TRBV28	TRBJ2-7	CASSRIGTEGEQYF	TGTGCCAGCAGTCGAATAGGGACAGAGGGGGAGCAGTACTTC
TRBD2	many	TRBV7-8	TRBJ2-5	CASSQTRGRALGETQYF	TGTGCCAGCAGTCAAACGCGCGGGAGGGCCTTGGGGGAGACCCAGTACTTC
.	many	TRBV12-3/TRBV12-4	TRBJ1-2	CASSLNRDGYTF	TGTGCCAGCAGTCTGAACAGGGATGGCTACACCTTC
.	many	TRBV12-3/TRBV12-4	TRBJ2-5	CASRGVHQETQYF	TGTGCCAGCAGGGGGGTGCACCAAGAGACCCAGTACTTC
.	few	TRBV7-9	TRBJ2-3	CASSSPGDEDTQYF	TGTGCCAGCAGCTCCCCGGGGGATGAAGATACGCAGTATTTT
TRBD2	many	TRBV3-1	TRBJ2-7	CASSLVGRGRPYEQYF	TGTGCCAGCAGCCTGGTCGGTCGCGGGAGACCCTACGAGCAGTACTTC
.	once	TRBV20-1	TRBJ2-7	CSAREGESTYEQYF	TGCAGTGCTAGAGAAGGGGAATCGACCTACGAGCAGTACTTC
TRBD2	.	TRBV12-3/TRBV12-4	TRBJ2-3	CASSFSAGVTDTQYF	TGTGCCAGCAGTTTTTCCGCGGGGGTTACAGATACGCAGTATTTT
.	many	TRBV28	TRBJ2-7	CASSLGVGLEQYF	TGTGCCAGCAGCTTAGGTGTGGGGCTCGAGCAGTACTTC
TRBD2	many	TRBV2	TRBJ2-1	CASSPAGGGYNEQFF	TGTGCCAGCAGCCCAGCGGGGGGGGGCTACAATGAGCAGTTCTTC
.	few	TRBV15	TRBJ2-7	CATSRVRGAYEQYF	TGTGCCACCAGCAGAGTCAGGGGGGCGTACGAGCAGTACTTC
.	many	TRBV11-2	TRBJ1-2	CASSPIQSSNYGYTF	TGTGCCAGCAGCCCGATCCAGTCCTCTAACTATGGCTACACCTTC
TRBD2	.	TRBV9	TRBJ2-3	CASGSSGIADTQYF	TGTGCCAGCGGCTCTAGCGGGATTGCAGATACGCAGTATTTT
.	many	TRBV5-1	TRBJ2-2	CASSLTGRNTGELFF	TGCGCCAGCAGCTTGACAGGGAGGAACACCGGGGAGCTGTTTTTT
.	many	TRBV12-3/TRBV12-4	TRBJ1-5	CASSLDYQPQHF	TGTGCCAGCAGTTTGGATTATCAGCCCCAGCATTTT